This TCR beta chain was sequenced during a study of T cells in Graves' hyperthyroidism and ophthalmopathy. Study observations and caveats: The model predicted ophthalmopathy a median roughly six months before onset.

As regards this clonotype: Antigen specificity is unknown.

Amplified regions were TCR beta CDR3 sequences from RNA transcripts. TCR CDR3 underwent first-round RT-PCR with the HTBI primer set. TCRdb reprocessed the multiplex PCR reads with MiXCR, giving one entry per CDR3 protein. The sample has almost 500,000 distinct CDR3 sequences, roughly 23% seen once; the top ten hold 45% to 55%. Germline loops: CDR1 SGHRS, CDR2 YFSETQ. The CDR3 is made up of 14 amino acids. V lost 4 bases, J lost 7 bases, and 10 bases stayed unmatched. PBMCs came from 7.5 to 10 ml fresh peripheral blood. This TCR came from a woman in her 70s with Graves' ophthalmopathy. The chain couples TRBV5-1 to TRBJ2-5; 7 bases match TRBD1. The sample consisted of blood. The CDR3, as DNA: TGCGCCAGCAGCATCGGACAGGACCGAGGGACCCAGTACTTC. Its translation is CASSIGQDRGTQYF.